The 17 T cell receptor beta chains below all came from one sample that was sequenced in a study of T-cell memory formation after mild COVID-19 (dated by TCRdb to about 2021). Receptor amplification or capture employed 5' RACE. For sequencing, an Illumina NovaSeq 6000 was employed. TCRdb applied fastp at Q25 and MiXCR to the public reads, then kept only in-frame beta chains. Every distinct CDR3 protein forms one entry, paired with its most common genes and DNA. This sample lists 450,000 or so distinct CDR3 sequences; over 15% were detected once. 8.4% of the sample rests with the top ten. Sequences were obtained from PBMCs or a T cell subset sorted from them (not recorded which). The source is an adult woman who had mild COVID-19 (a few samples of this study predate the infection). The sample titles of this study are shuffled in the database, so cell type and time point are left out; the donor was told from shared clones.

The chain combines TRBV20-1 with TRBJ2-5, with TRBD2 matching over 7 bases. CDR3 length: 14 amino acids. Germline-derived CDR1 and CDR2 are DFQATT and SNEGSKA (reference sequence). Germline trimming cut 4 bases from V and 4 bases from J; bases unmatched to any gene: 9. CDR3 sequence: CSAMVGGPTETQYF. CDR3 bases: TGCAGTGCTATGGTGGGAGGGCCCACAGAGACCCAGTACTTC.

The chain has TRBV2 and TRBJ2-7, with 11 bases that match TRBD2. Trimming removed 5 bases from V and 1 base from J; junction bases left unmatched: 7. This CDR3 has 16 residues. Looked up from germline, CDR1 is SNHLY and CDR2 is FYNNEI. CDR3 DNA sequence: TGTGCCAGCAGTCTTATAGCGGGAGGGCTTTCCTACGAGCAGTACTTC. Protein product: CASSLIAGGLSYEQYF.

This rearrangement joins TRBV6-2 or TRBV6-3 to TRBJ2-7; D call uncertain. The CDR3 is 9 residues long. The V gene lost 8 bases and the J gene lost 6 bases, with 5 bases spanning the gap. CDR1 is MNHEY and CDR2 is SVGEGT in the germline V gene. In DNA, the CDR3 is TGTGCCAGCTCTAGCGAGCAGTACTTC. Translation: CASSSEQYF.

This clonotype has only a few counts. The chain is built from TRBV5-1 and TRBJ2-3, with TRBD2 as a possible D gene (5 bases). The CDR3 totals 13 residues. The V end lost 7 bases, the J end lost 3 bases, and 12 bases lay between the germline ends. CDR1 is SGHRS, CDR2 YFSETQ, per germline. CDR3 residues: CASSNRGTDTQYF. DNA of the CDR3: TGCGCCAGCTCCAATAGAGGGACAGATACGCAGTATTTT.

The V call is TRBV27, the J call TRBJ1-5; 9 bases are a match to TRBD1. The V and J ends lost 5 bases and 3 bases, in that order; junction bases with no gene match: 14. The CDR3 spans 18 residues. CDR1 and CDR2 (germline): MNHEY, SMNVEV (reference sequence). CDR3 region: CASSGQGPPGGSNQPQHF. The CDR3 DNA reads TGTGCCAGCAGTGGACAGGGGCCACCCGGGGGTTCCAATCAGCCCCAGCATTTT.

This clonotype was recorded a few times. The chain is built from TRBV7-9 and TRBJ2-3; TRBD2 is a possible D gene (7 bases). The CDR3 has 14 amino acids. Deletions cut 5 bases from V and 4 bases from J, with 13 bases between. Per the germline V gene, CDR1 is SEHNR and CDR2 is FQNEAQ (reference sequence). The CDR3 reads CASSDGGRSDTQYF. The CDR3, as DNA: TGTGCCAGCAGCGACGGGGGGCGGTCAGATACGCAGTATTTT. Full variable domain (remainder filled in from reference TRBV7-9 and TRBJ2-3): DTGVSQNPRHKITKRGQNVTFRCDPISEHNRLYWYRQTLGQGPEFLTYFQNEAQLEKSRLLSDRFSAERPKGSFSTLEIQRTEQGDSAMYLCASSDGGRSDTQYFGPGTRLTVL.

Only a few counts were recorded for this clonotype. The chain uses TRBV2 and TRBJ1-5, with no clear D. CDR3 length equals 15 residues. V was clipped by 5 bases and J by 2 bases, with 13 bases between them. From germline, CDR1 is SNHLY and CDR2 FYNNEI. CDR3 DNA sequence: TGTGCCAGCAGTAAGAACGGACGGCGCAATCAGCCCCAGCATTTT. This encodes CASSKNGRRNQPQHF.

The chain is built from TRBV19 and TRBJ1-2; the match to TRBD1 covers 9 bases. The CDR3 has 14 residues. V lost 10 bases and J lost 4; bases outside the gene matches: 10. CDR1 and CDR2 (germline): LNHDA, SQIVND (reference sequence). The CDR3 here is CATRSTGQGYGYTF. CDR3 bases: TGTGCCACCCGATCGACGGGACAGGGCTATGGCTACACCTTC. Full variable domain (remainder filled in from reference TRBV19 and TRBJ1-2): DGGITQSPKYLFRKEGQNVTLSCEQNLNHDAMYWYRQDPGQGLRLIYYSQIVNDFQKGDIAEGYSVSREKKESFPLTVTSAQKNPTAFYLCATRSTGQGYGYTFGSGTRLTVV.

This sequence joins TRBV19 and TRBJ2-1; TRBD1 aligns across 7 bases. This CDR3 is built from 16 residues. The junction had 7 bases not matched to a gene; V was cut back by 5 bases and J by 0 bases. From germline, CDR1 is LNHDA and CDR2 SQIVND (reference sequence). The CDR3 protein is CASSVDRDSSYNEQFF. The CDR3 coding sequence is TGTGCCAGTAGTGTCGACCGGGACAGCTCCTACAATGAGCAGTTCTTC.

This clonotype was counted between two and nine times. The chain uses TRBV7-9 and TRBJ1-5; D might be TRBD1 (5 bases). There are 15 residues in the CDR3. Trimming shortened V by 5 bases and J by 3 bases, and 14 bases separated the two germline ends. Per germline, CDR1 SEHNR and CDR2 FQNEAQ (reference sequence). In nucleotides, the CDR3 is TGTGCCAGCAGCGCAACATCGGGACCCAATCAGCCCCAGCATTTT. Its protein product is CASSATSGPNQPQHF. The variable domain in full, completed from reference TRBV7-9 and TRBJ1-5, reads DTGVSQNPRHKITKRGQNVTFRCDPISEHNRLYWYRQTLGQGPEFLTYFQNEAQLEKSRLLSDRFSAERPKGSFSTLEIQRTEQGDSAMYLCASSATSGPNQPQHFGDGTRLSIL.

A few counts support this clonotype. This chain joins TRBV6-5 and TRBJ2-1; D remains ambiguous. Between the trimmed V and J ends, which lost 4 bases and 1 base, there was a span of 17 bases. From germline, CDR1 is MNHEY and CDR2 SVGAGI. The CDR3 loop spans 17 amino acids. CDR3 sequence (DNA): TGTGCCAGCAGTTCTAGATCCACTCGGAGATCCTACAATGAGCAGTTCTTC. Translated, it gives CASSSRSTRRSYNEQFF.

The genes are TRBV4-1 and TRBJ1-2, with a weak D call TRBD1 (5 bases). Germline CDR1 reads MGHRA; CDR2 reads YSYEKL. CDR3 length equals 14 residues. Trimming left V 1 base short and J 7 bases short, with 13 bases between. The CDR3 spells CASSQGAQGGGYTF. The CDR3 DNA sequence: TGCGCCAGCAGCCAAGGGGCCCAGGGAGGTGGCTACACCTTC.

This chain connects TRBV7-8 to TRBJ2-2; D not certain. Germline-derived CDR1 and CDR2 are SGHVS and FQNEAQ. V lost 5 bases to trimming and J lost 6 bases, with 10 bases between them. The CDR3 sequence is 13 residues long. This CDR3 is CASSRRAAGELFF. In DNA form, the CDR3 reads TGTGCCAGCAGCCGAAGGGCGGCCGGGGAGCTGTTTTTT. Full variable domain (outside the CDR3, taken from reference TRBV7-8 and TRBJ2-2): GAGVSQSPRYKVAKRGQDVALRCDPISGHVSLFWYQQALGQGPEFLTYFQNEAQLDKSGLPSDRFFAERPEGSVSTLKIQRTQQEDSAVYLCASSRRAAGELFFGEGSRLTVL.

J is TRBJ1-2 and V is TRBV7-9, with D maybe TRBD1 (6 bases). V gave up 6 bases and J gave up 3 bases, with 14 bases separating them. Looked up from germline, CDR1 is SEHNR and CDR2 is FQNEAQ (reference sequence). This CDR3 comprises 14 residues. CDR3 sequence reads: CASRHREDDYGYTF. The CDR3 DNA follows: TGTGCCAGCAGGCACAGGGAAGATGACTATGGCTACACCTTC.

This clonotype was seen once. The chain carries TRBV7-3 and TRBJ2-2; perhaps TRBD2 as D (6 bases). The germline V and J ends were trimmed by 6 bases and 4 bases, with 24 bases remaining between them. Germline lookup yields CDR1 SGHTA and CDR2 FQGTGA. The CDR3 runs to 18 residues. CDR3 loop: CASSYGVSSGLPTGELFF. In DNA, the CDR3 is TGTGCCAGCAGTTACGGGGTCTCCAGCGGGCTCCCCACCGGGGAGCTGTTTTTT. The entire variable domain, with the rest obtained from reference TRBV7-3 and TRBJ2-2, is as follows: GAGVSQTPSNKVTEKGKYVELRCDPISGHTALYWYRQSLGQGPEFLIYFQGTGAADDSGLPNDRFFAVRPEGSVSTLKIQRTERGDSAVYLCASSYGVSSGLPTGELFFGEGSRLTVL.

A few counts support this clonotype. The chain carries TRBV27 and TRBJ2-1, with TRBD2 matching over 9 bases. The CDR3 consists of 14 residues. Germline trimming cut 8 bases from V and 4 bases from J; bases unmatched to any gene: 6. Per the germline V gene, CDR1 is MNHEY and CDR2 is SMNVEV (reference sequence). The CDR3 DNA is TGTGCCAGCTACCCTAGCGGGACATACAATGAGCAGTTCTTC. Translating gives CASYPSGTYNEQFF.

The CDR3: CASSLTGTSGNNEQFF. CDR3 nucleotides: TGTGCCAGCTCACTTACCGGGACTAGCGGGAACAATGAGCAGTTCTTC. J is TRBJ2-1 and V is TRBV18; TRBD2 matches at 13 bases. V lost 4 bases, J lost 5 bases, and 5 bases stayed unmatched. Germline V gene sequence: CDR1 KGHSH, CDR2 LQKENI. This CDR3 has 16 residues. The variable domain in full, with the rest retrieved from reference TRBV18 and TRBJ2-1, is NAGVMQNPRHLVRRRGQEARLRCSPMKGHSHVYWYRQLPEEGLKFMVYLQKENIIDESGMPKERFSAEFPKEGPSILRIQQVVRGDSAAYFCASSLTGTSGNNEQFFGPGTRLTVL.